The 11 T cell receptor beta chains listed next were all sequenced from one sample in a study of blood T cell repertoires in COVID-19. Method: immunoSEQ multiplex PCR; TCRdb's copy keeps in-frame clones and lacks some. The table includes some 44,000 clones, about nine tenths detected once. Sample: peripheral blood. These receptors were obtained from a human donor in a cohort sampled during active COVID-19.

This chain uses TRBV6-6 with TRBJ1-5; tentative D call: TRBD1 (5 bases). Germline V gene lookup returns CDR1 MNHNY and CDR2 SVGAGI (reference sequence). The ends were cut back, 7 bases at V and 6 bases at J, with 10 bases in the middle. CDR3 size: 12 residues. The CDR3 sequence is CASTTGGQPQHF. CDR3 DNA sequence: TGTGCCAGCACAACGGGGGGTCAGCCCCAGCATTTT.

The chain employs TRBV3-1 (or the pseudogene TRBV3-2) and TRBJ2-7; possible D gene TRBD1, 6 bases. The V end was cut by 4 bases, the J end by 3 bases, with 10 bases between. The CDR3 has 13 amino acids. Per the germline V gene, CDR1 is LGHDT and CDR2 is YNNKEL (reference sequence). Here the CDR3 reads CASSLDRYYEQYF. The CDR3, as DNA: TGTGCCAGCAGCCTAGACAGGTACTACGAGCAGTACTTC.

The V call is TRBV6-6, the J call TRBJ2-7, with a weak D call TRBD2 (5 bases). CDR1 MNHNY and CDR2 SVGAGI come from the germline V gene (reference sequence). The CDR3 contains 15 residues. The V end lost 4 bases, the J end lost 3 bases, and 16 bases lay between the germline ends. CDR3 sequence reads: CASSSISEVGYEQYF. CDR3 DNA sequence: TGTGCCAGCAGTTCCATTAGCGAGGTGGGCTACGAGCAGTACTTC.

The rearrangement joins TRBV6-2 or TRBV6-3 to TRBJ2-7, with TRBD2 matching over 10 bases. The CDR3 extends over 11 amino acids. Germline assignment: CDR1 MNHEY and CDR2 SVGEGT. With V trimmed by 2 bases and J by 12 bases, 1 base remained unmatched. The chain's CDR3 is CASSYSGGAYF. CDR3 coding DNA: TGTGCCAGCAGTTACAGCGGGGGGGCGTACTTC.

The CDR3 here is CASSLNPAGREQFF. The CDR3, as DNA: TGTGCCAGCAGCTTAAATCCAGCGGGAAGAGAGCAGTTCTTC. The rearrangement joins TRBV7-2 to TRBJ2-1, with 7 bases fitting TRBD2. V dropped 2 bases and J dropped 10; count of bases not matched to a gene: 8. CDR1 is SGHTA, CDR2 FQGNSA, per germline. This CDR3 spans 14 amino acids.

The chain recombines TRBV7-2 with TRBJ2-3, with a possible D match to TRBD2 (6 bases). The length of the CDR3 is 16 residues. V shed 5 bases and J shed 2 bases, with 17 bases lying between them. Germline CDR1 reads SGHTA; CDR2 reads FQGNSA. The CDR3 here is CASSLGLAPLTDTQYF. Written as DNA, the CDR3 is TGTGCCAGCAGCCTTGGTCTAGCGCCCCTCACAGATACGCAGTATTTT.

J is TRBJ1-1 and V is TRBV7-8, with 8 bases lining up with TRBD1. The junction had 6 bases not matched to a gene; V was cut back by 5 bases and J by 1 base. The germline CDR1 and CDR2 sequences are SGHVS and FQNEAQ. The CDR3 is 15 residues long. CDR3 region: CASSPQGARNTEAFF. The DNA of the CDR3 is TGTGCCAGCAGCCCGCAGGGGGCGAGGAACACTGAAGCTTTCTTT. The full variable domain, rest sourced from reference TRBV7-8 and TRBJ1-1, is GAGVSQSPRYKVAKRGQDVALRCDPISGHVSLFWYQQALGQGPEFLTYFQNEAQLDKSGLPSDRFFAERPEGSVSTLKIQRTQQEDSAVYLCASSPQGARNTEAFFGQGTRLTVV.

This chain links TRBV4-3 with TRBJ1-6; 7 bases are a match to TRBD1. V shed 8 bases and J 7 bases; nucleotides not matched to a gene: 11. CDR3 length: 15 residues. Germline V gene sequence: CDR1 LGHNA, CDR2 YSLEER. CDR3 nucleotides: TGCGCCAGCGGAAAAACAGGGGTCGGAAATTCACCCCTCCACTTT. Residues: CASGKTGVGNSPLHF.

V and J are TRBV13 and TRBJ2-7, with D perhaps matching TRBD1 (5 bases). The germline gives CDR1 PRHDT, CDR2 FYEKMQ (reference sequence). The CDR3 loop spans 14 amino acids. V was clipped by 5 bases and J by 4 bases, with 15 bases between them. The CDR3 region is CASSRTDTQYEQYF. The CDR3 nucleotides read TGTGCCAGCAGCCGTACGGACACCCAATACGAGCAGTACTTC. Full variable domain (rest looked up from reference TRBV13 and TRBJ2-7): AAGVIQSPRHLIKEKRETATLKCYPIPRHDTVYWYQQGPGQDPQFLISFYEKMQSDKGSIPDRFSAQQFSDYHSELNMSSLELGDSALYFCASSRTDTQYEQYFGPGTRLTVT.

V usage is TRBV29-1 and J usage is TRBJ1-1; weak D call: TRBD1 (6 bases). CDR3 length: 13 amino acids. Trimming took 6 bases from V and 1 from J, leaving 12 bases between them. From germline, CDR1 is SQVTM and CDR2 ANQGSEA. This CDR3 reads CSVLSGQNTEAFF. In DNA, the CDR3 is TGCAGCGTCCTTTCGGGACAGAACACTGAAGCTTTCTTT.

The chain couples TRBV7-9 to TRBJ2-5, with 13 bases fitting TRBD2. Germline CDR1 and CDR2: SEHNR and FQNEAQ (reference sequence). With 5 bases clipped from V and 5 bases from J, the junction kept 17 bases outside the gene matches. The length of the CDR3 is 19 residues. This CDR3 is CASSPRLTSGRLPPETQYF. In DNA form, the CDR3 reads TGTGCCAGCAGCCCCCGACTGACTAGCGGGAGGTTACCCCCCGAGACCCAGTACTTC.